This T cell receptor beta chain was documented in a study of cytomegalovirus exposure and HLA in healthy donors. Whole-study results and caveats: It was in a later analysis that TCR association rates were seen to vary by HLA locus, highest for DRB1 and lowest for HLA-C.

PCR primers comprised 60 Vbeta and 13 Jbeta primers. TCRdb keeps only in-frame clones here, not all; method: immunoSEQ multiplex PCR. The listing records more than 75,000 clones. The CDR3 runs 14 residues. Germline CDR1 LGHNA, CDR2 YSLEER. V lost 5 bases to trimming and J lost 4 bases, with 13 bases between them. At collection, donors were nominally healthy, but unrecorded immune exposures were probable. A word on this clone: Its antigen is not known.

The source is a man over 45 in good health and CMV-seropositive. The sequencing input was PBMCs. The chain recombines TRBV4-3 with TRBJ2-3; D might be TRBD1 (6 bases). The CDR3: CASSVQTGPDTQYF. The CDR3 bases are TGCGCCAGCAGCGTCCAAACAGGGCCAGATACGCAGTATTTT.